This is a list of T cell receptor beta chains from one sample in a study of T cell clones after liver transplantation. Libraries were prepared by immunoSEQ multiplex PCR; TCRdb keeps only in-frame clonotypes and omits some of them. This table has tens of thousands of clones, about 82% appearing once. Here the sequenced sample was CD4+ T cells from blood, taken approximately 45 months after liver transplant. All receptors derive from a human patient who received a liver transplant. Among the T cells, some may be from the graft donor. The CDR3 runs from the conserved cysteine through the conserved F or W. A D gene is named only where the DNA matches it firmly. Size is stated for part of the rows, as once, few or many counts, or as a class when the clone is expanded.

v_call: TRBV11-1
clone_size: -
j_call: TRBJ1-1
d_call: TRBD1
cdr3_aa: CASSSLWTGRSEAFF
cdr3_nt: TGTGCCAGCAGCTCCCTGTGGACAGGGCGGAGTGAAGCTTTCTTT

v_call: TRBV19
clone_size: -
j_call: TRBJ1-2
d_call: -
cdr3_aa: CASSIGPGPDNYGYTF
cdr3_nt: TGTGCCAGTAGTATAGGGCCAGGGCCTGATAACTATGGCTACACCTTC

v_call: TRBV7-9
clone_size: once
j_call: TRBJ2-7
d_call: -
cdr3_aa: CASLGGWSYEQYF
cdr3_nt: TGTGCCAGCCTCGGAGGATGGTCCTACGAGCAGTACTTC

v_call: TRBV2
clone_size: -
j_call: TRBJ2-3
d_call: -
cdr3_aa: CASSALLTGTNGQPQYF
cdr3_nt: TGTGCCAGCAGCGCCCTCTTAACCGGGACAAACGGTCAGCCCCAGTATTTT

v_call: TRBV11-2
clone_size: -
j_call: TRBJ2-5
d_call: -
cdr3_aa: CASSLGRGRETQYF
cdr3_nt: TGTGCCAGCAGCTTAGGGAGGGGGAGAGAGACCCAGTACTTC

v_call: TRBV7-9
clone_size: once
j_call: TRBJ2-7
d_call: TRBD2
cdr3_aa: CASSSGRAGSYEQYF
cdr3_nt: TGTGCCAGCAGTAGCGGGAGGGCAGGGTCCTACGAGCAGTACTTC

v_call: TRBV28
clone_size: -
j_call: TRBJ1-2
d_call: TRBD1
cdr3_aa: CASEPGIGGGYTF
cdr3_nt: TGTGCCAGCGAACCCGGCATAGGGGGCGGCTACACCTTC

v_call: TRBV27
clone_size: -
j_call: TRBJ2-7
d_call: -
cdr3_aa: CASSSVGLRQYF
cdr3_nt: TGTGCCAGCAGTAGTGTAGGGCTCAGGCAGTACTTC

v_call: TRBV6-1
clone_size: -
j_call: TRBJ2-5
d_call: -
cdr3_aa: CASSNPRAQYF
cdr3_nt: TGTGCCAGCAGTAACCCTCGGGCCCAGTACTTC

v_call: TRBV5-1
clone_size: -
j_call: TRBJ1-4
d_call: TRBD1
cdr3_aa: CASSVTGQVDEKLFF
cdr3_nt: TGCGCCAGCAGCGTGACAGGGCAGGTGGATGAAAAACTGTTTTTT

v_call: TRBV2
clone_size: -
j_call: TRBJ1-4
d_call: -
cdr3_aa: CASSGQRNEKLFF
cdr3_nt: TGTGCCAGCAGTGGACAGCGAAATGAAAAACTGTTTTTT

v_call: TRBV28
clone_size: -
j_call: TRBJ1-4
d_call: -
cdr3_aa: CASSLWVSANEKLFF
cdr3_nt: TGTGCCAGCAGTTTATGGGTGAGCGCTAATGAAAAACTGTTTTTT

v_call: TRBV30
clone_size: -
j_call: TRBJ2-5
d_call: -
cdr3_aa: CAWSAQETQYF
cdr3_nt: TGTGCCTGGAGTGCACAGGAGACCCAGTACTTC

v_call: TRBV14
clone_size: -
j_call: TRBJ2-6
d_call: -
cdr3_aa: CASSRLTSGANVLTF
cdr3_nt: TGTGCCAGCAGCCGTCTGACCTCTGGGGCCAACGTCCTGACTTTC

v_call: TRBV5-1
clone_size: -
j_call: TRBJ1-2
d_call: -
cdr3_aa: CASSLEGGHGYTF
cdr3_nt: TGCGCCAGCAGCTTGGAAGGGGGGCATGGCTACACCTTC

v_call: TRBV27
clone_size: -
j_call: TRBJ1-2
d_call: TRBD1
cdr3_aa: CASSLNVGTGYGYTF
cdr3_nt: TGTGCCAGCAGTTTGAATGTAGGGACAGGGTATGGCTACACCTTC

v_call: TRBV11-1
clone_size: -
j_call: TRBJ1-5
d_call: -
cdr3_aa: CASSLGLGGPQHF
cdr3_nt: TGTGCCAGCAGCTTAGGACTAGGAGGGCCCCAGCATTTT

v_call: TRBV7-2
clone_size: -
j_call: TRBJ2-2
d_call: TRBD2
cdr3_aa: CASSLLGLANTGELFF
cdr3_nt: TGTGCCAGCAGCTTATTGGGACTAGCGAACACCGGGGAGCTGTTTTTT

v_call: TRBV6-5
clone_size: -
j_call: TRBJ2-1
d_call: -
cdr3_aa: CASRPRRAGSNEQFF
cdr3_nt: TGTGCCAGCAGGCCCAGGAGGGCGGGATCGAATGAGCAGTTCTTC

v_call: TRBV5-1
clone_size: -
j_call: TRBJ2-1
d_call: TRBD2
cdr3_aa: CASRGPYGRERSYNEQFF
cdr3_nt: TGCGCCAGCAGGGGCCCCTACGGGCGGGAGCGTTCCTACAATGAGCAGTTCTTC

v_call: TRBV9
clone_size: -
j_call: TRBJ2-3
d_call: -
cdr3_aa: CASSVGVVRSTDTQYF
cdr3_nt: TGTGCCAGCAGCGTAGGGGTAGTCAGGAGCACAGATACGCAGTATTTT

v_call: TRBV6-1
clone_size: -
j_call: TRBJ1-1
d_call: -
cdr3_aa: CASSRLNTEAFF
cdr3_nt: TGTGCCAGCAGTAGATTGAACACTGAAGCTTTCTTT

v_call: TRBV7-9
clone_size: few
j_call: TRBJ1-4
d_call: TRBD1
cdr3_aa: CASSLVGRQGSNEKLFF
cdr3_nt: TGTGCCAGCAGCTTAGTGGGGAGACAGGGGAGTAATGAAAAACTGTTTTTT

v_call: TRBV27
clone_size: -
j_call: TRBJ2-7
d_call: -
cdr3_aa: CASTRSLGAQNIYEQYF
cdr3_nt: TGTGCCAGCACTCGTTCTCTGGGGGCACAAAATATATACGAGCAGTACTTC

v_call: TRBV5-1
clone_size: -
j_call: TRBJ2-1
d_call: -
cdr3_aa: CASSPGTPSAYNEQFF
cdr3_nt: TGCGCCAGCAGCCCAGGGACTCCCTCTGCCTACAATGAGCAGTTCTTC

v_call: TRBV11-2
clone_size: -
j_call: TRBJ1-4
d_call: -
cdr3_aa: CASSLEKGWYSIEKLFF
cdr3_nt: TGTGCCAGCAGCTTAGAGAAGGGTTGGTATAGCATTGAAAAACTGTTTTTT